These 19 T cell receptor beta chains were all obtained from the same sample, sequenced in a study of T cells in Graves' hyperthyroidism and ophthalmopathy. Amplification yielded TCR beta CDR3 regions, with RNA transcripts as the source. The TCR CDR3 was amplified in a first-round RT-PCR using the HTBI primer set. A single record per CDR3 protein comes from TCRdb applying MiXCR to the multiplex PCR reads. The data show a few hundred thousand distinct CDR3 sequences, around 15% seen once. The sample was blood. Every receptor here comes from an older woman with Graves' ophthalmopathy.

In this sample, this clonotype turned up a few times. The J gene is TRBJ1-3, the V gene TRBV5-1; 9 nucleotides match TRBD1. The V and J ends lost 4 bases and 0 bases, in that order; junction bases with no gene match: 11. The CDR3 runs to 18 residues. Germline assignment: CDR1 SGHRS and CDR2 YFSETQ. CDR3 bases: TGCGCCAGCAGCCCCTTGACAGGGGGATTAATCTCTGGAAACACCATATATTTT. Its protein is CASSPLTGGLISGNTIYF.

This clonotype occurred a few times. The chain links TRBV5-4 to TRBJ2-3, with TRBD2 matching over 8 bases. The trim removed 4 bases at V and 3 bases at J, leaving 7 bases unmatched. Germline V gene lookup returns CDR1 SGHNT and CDR2 YYREEE (reference sequence). The CDR3 contains 15 residues. The CDR3 loop reads CASSISGSWTDTQYF. CDR3 nucleotides: TGTGCCAGCAGCATCAGCGGGAGTTGGACAGATACGCAGTATTTT.

In its sample, this clonotype was seen a few times. This chain connects TRBV12-3 or TRBV12-4 to TRBJ1-6, with D tentatively TRBD1 (5 bases). The CDR3 sequence is 15 residues long. V lost 5 bases, J lost 5 bases, and 13 bases lay in between. The CDR3 DNA reads as TGTGCCAGCAGTCTTGGAGGGGTGAATAATTCACCCCTCCACTTT. It codes for CASSLGGVNNSPLHF.

V is TRBV5-1 and J is TRBJ2-5; D might be TRBD1 or TRBD2, each matching 5 bases. Germline CDR1 is SGHRS and CDR2 is YFSETQ. The V end was cut by 4 bases, the J end by 7 bases, with 17 bases between. The CDR3 sequence is 14 residues long. The CDR3 DNA sequence: TGCGCCAGCAGCGGAACAGGAGGCAGCGGGACCCAGTACTTC. Translating gives CASSGTGGSGTQYF.

This clonotype showed up many times. The V and J genes are TRBV28 and TRBJ1-2; D is unresolved. The germline V and J ends were trimmed by 6 bases and 4 bases, with 12 bases remaining between them. The CDR3 runs 13 residues. Germline V CDR1 and CDR2: MDHEN, SYDVKM. The DNA of the CDR3 is TGTGCCAGCAGCCTCACTAACACCTATGGCTACACCTTC. Its translation is CASSLTNTYGYTF.

This clonotype occurred a few times. V gene TRBV19 combines with J gene TRBJ1-6, with D possibly matching TRBD1 (6 bases). Trimming shortened V by 10 bases and J by 10 bases, and 23 bases separated the two germline ends. CDR1 is LNHDA and CDR2 is SQIVND in the germline V gene (reference sequence). This CDR3 has 15 amino acids. The CDR3 coding sequence is TGTGCCACCGGACCCAGGAGAGGGGGTGGATCACCCCTCCACTTT. Encoded protein: CATGPRRGGGSPLHF.

V usage is TRBV13 and J usage is TRBJ2-5; D is perhaps TRBD1 (5 bases). Germline V gives CDR1 PRHDT, CDR2 FYEKMQ (reference sequence). This CDR3 spans 14 amino acids. Trimming stripped 5 bases from V and 5 bases from J, with 15 bases between. CDR3 nucleotide sequence: TGTGCCAGCAGCGATACCAGGGTGAGGGAGACCCAGTACTTC. Translated: CASSDTRVRETQYF.

This clonotype was observed many times. This rearrangement joins TRBV5-1 to TRBJ2-1; maybe TRBD2 (6 bases). This CDR3 is 14 amino acids long. CDR1 SGHRS and CDR2 YFSETQ come from the germline V gene. Trimming cost V 0 bases and J 2 bases, with 6 bases left between them. CDR3 region: CASSLGLAYNEQFF. As DNA, the CDR3 is TGCGCCAGCAGCTTGGGACTAGCCTACAATGAGCAGTTCTTC.

This clonotype was counted ten times or more. The rearrangement joins TRBV20-1 to TRBJ1-1, with D perhaps TRBD1 (6 bases). There are 13 residues in the CDR3. CDR1 and CDR2 (germline): DFQATT, SNEGSKA (reference sequence). Trimming shortened V by 6 bases and J by 1 base, and 12 bases separated the two germline ends. Here the CDR3 reads CSALGASNTEAFF. The CDR3 region has the DNA TGCAGTGCCCTGGGGGCATCGAACACTGAAGCTTTCTTT.

The chain combines TRBV27 with TRBJ1-1; 8 nucleotides line up with TRBD1. With V trimmed by 6 bases and J by 7 bases, 10 bases remained unmatched. The CDR3 loop spans 14 amino acids. Per germline, CDR1 MNHEY and CDR2 SMNVEV (reference sequence). CDR3 sequence (DNA): TGTGCCAGCAGGCCCGGGACAGGCAAAAATGAAGCTTTCTTT. This encodes CASRPGTGKNEAFF.

This clonotype has a handful of counts. The rearrangement joins TRBV2 to TRBJ2-2; perhaps TRBD1 as D (6 bases). The CDR3 covers 15 residues. Looked up from germline, CDR1 is SNHLY and CDR2 is FYNNEI. CDR3: CATKSIQGVTGELFF. The DNA for the CDR3 is TGTGCGACCAAATCAATACAGGGAGTCACCGGGGAGCTGTTTTTT.

J is TRBJ2-3 and V is TRBV10-1; D is ambiguous. This CDR3 has 12 amino acids. The germline V gene has CDR1 WNHNN and CDR2 SYGVQD (reference sequence). Trimming removed 8 bases from V and 1 base from J, with 7 bases in between. This CDR3 is CASAPGTDTQYF. The CDR3 coding sequence is TGCGCCAGCGCCCCGGGCACAGATACGCAGTATTTT.

The genes are TRBV6-1 and TRBJ2-5; a weak D match, TRBD2 (5 bases). CDR3 size: 18 residues. With 7 bases removed from V and 2 bases from J, the gap between germline ends came to 26 bases. Germline CDR1 reads MNHNS; CDR2 reads SASEGT. The CDR3, as DNA: TGTGCCAGCAAGGGCGGGTCCGGTAGCTTCCGAGGGCAAGAGACCCAGTACTTC. Protein sequence: CASKGGSGSFRGQETQYF.

The chain employs TRBV19 and TRBJ2-3; D is uncertain. Germline-derived CDR1 and CDR2 are LNHDA and SQIVND (reference sequence). The germline V and J ends were trimmed by 3 bases and 3 bases, with 7 bases remaining between them. The CDR3 is 13 amino acids. The CDR3 bases are TGTGCCAGTAGTATCGCCAGTACAGATACGCAGTATTTT. This encodes CASSIASTDTQYF.

This clonotype was seen many times. J is TRBJ2-1 and V is TRBV28; the D is unclear. Germline CDR1 reads MDHEN; CDR2 reads SYDVKM. Trimming pared 7 bases from V and 2 bases from J, leaving 18 bases between. The CDR3 sequence is 16 residues long. CDR3 sequence reads: CASTPFRRGTYNEQFF. The CDR3 bases are TGTGCCAGCACCCCTTTTCGGAGAGGCACCTACAATGAGCAGTTCTTC.

Ten or more counts support this clonotype. V is TRBV6-2 or TRBV6-3 and J is TRBJ2-7, with D tentatively TRBD2 (7 bases). CDR1 and CDR2 from the germline V gene are MNHEY and SVGEGT. The CDR3 runs to 14 residues. The V end lost 6 bases, the J end lost 2 bases, and 14 bases lay between the germline ends. CDR3 region: CASRKGGAPYEQYF. CDR3 nucleotide sequence: TGTGCCAGCAGAAAGGGGGGGGCACCCTACGAGCAGTACTTC.

The CDR3 DNA reads TGTGCCAGCAGCCAAGGGACAGGGGGCTGGTACGAGCAGTACTTC. Translated, it gives CASSQGTGGWYEQYF. The genes are TRBV14 and TRBJ2-7; TRBD1 matches at 11 bases. The CDR3 has 15 amino acids. CDR1 SGHDN and CDR2 FVKESK come from the germline V gene. After removal of 1 base from V and 4 bases from J, the junction contained 3 bases not matched to a gene.

In its sample, this clonotype was seen many times. The chain employs TRBV30 and TRBJ1-5, with D possibly being TRBD1 (6 bases). CDR3 length: 14 residues. Germline CDR1 and CDR2: GTSNPN and SVGIG (reference sequence). Trimming stripped 1 base from V and 6 bases from J, with 13 bases between. This CDR3 is CAWSAGAVGQPQHF. CDR3 DNA sequence: TGTGCCTGGAGTGCGGGGGCGGTCGGTCAGCCCCAGCATTTT. The full variable domain, its missing parts supplied by reference TRBV30 and TRBJ1-5, is SQTIHQWPATLVQPVGSPLSLECTVEGTSNPNLYWYRQAAGRGLQLLFYSVGIGQISSEVPQNLSASRPQDRQFILSSKKLLLSDSGFYLCAWSAGAVGQPQHFGDGTRLSIL.

The DNA for the CDR3 is TGTGCCAGCAGTCTTCGGCGGACTGACAATGAGCAGTTCTTC. It translates to CASSLRRTDNEQFF. The chain is built from TRBV2 and TRBJ2-1; D possibly corresponds to TRBD2 (5 bases). CDR3 size: 14 residues. Per the germline V gene, CDR1 is SNHLY and CDR2 is FYNNEI. Between the trimmed V and J ends, which lost 5 bases and 5 bases, there was a span of 13 bases.